These 3 T cell receptor beta chains share one sample of origin, sequenced in a study of vaccination effects on CD4 cells after COVID-19. Method: immunoSEQ multiplex PCR; TCRdb's copy keeps in-frame clones and lacks some. The top ten hold roughly a fifth of the sample, which has 20,000 to 25,000 clones, about 75% seen once. These receptors have no known antigen. Antigen-specific CD4+ T cell clonotypes were called by their expansion after viral peptide-pool culture in ViraFEST. Culture proceeded for about ten days, and CD4+ T cells were then isolated. People in the vaccine group had not been infected with SARS-CoV-2 before, and their nucleocapsid antibodies were negative. The starting material was CD4+ T cells from PBMCs cultured with HCoV-NL63 spike peptides, obtained before COVID-19 vaccination. Receptors were obtained from a human donor who received a COVID-19 vaccine.

In DNA form, the CDR3 reads TGTGCCAGCAGTTTCCCCCCGAGCGGGGGACTCTTCTACGAGCAGTACTTC. Its protein product is CASSFPPSGGLFYEQYF. The V gene is TRBV6-2 or TRBV6-3, the J gene TRBJ2-7, with TRBD2 matching 8 bases. The length of the CDR3 is 17 residues. J was trimmed by 3 bases and V by 4 bases; bases with no gene match: 14. Germline values: CDR1 MNHEY, CDR2 SVGEGT.

The CDR3 is CASSRTKDTQYF. CDR3 nucleotides: TGCGCCAGCAGCCGGACGAAAGATACGCAGTATTTT. The chain uses TRBV5-1 and TRBJ2-3; D gene ambiguous. Between the trimmed V and J ends, which lost 4 bases and 5 bases, there was a span of 8 bases. Germline-derived CDR1 and CDR2 are SGHRS and YFSETQ. The CDR3 covers 12 residues.

The V gene is TRBV28, the J gene TRBJ2-3; 8 bases map to TRBD2. Looked up from germline, CDR1 is MDHEN and CDR2 is SYDVKM. This CDR3 spans 17 amino acids. V was clipped by 6 bases and J by 4 bases; unmatched bases: 15. The CDR3 loop reads CASRRAGSGRGADTQYF. Here the CDR3 DNA reads TGTGCCAGCAGGCGGGCCGGGAGCGGGAGAGGGGCAGATACGCAGTATTTT. Filled out from reference TRBV28 and TRBJ2-3, the complete variable domain reads DVKVTQSSRYLVKRTGEKVFLECVQDMDHENMFWYRQDPGLGLRLIYFSYDVKMKEKGDIPEGYSVSREKKERFSLILESASTNQTSMYLCASRRAGSGRGADTQYFGPGTRLTVL.